A selection of T cell receptor beta chains follows, all from one sample in a study of T cell responses to AZD1222 COVID-19 vaccine. Generated by immunoSEQ multiplex PCR, the TCRdb table keeps only in-frame clones and is missing some. The table records about 110,000 clones, more than 90% of them present only once. The source material was peripheral blood, sampled on day 0 of AZD1222 vaccination. All receptors derive from an adult in good health. Both conserved end residues are part of each CDR3. Fields, in order: clone size, D gene, V gene, CDR3 length, J gene, CDR3 protein, CDR3 DNA. D genes are given only for firm matches. The size field is filled for only some rows; it gives once, few, many or a size class.

once,-,TRBV2,14,TRBJ2-1,CASSDRGDGHEQFF,TGTGCCAGCAGTGACCGTGGGGACGGACATGAGCAGTTCTTC
-,TRBD1,TRBV3-1/TRBV3-2,18,TRBJ1-1,CASSQAGQGSRMNTEAFF,TGTGCCAGCAGCCAAGCTGGACAGGGTAGTAGAATGAACACTGAAGCTTTCTTT
-,-,TRBV18,12,TRBJ2-3,CASSPTSDTQYF,TGTGCCAGCTCCCCCACCTCCGATACGCAGTATTTT
-,-,TRBV19,14,TRBJ2-2,CASGMDRNTGELFF,TGTGCCAGTGGGATGGACAGGAACACCGGGGAGCTGTTTTTT
-,-,TRBV19,13,TRBJ1-1,CASSINPITEAFF,TGTGCCAGTAGTATTAATCCGATCACTGAAGCTTTCTTT
-,TRBD1,TRBV27,17,TRBJ2-2,CASRDRVSGINTGELFF,TGTGCCAGCAGAGACAGGGTTTCGGGAATTAACACCGGGGAGCTGTTTTTT
-,TRBD1,TRBV6-5,13,TRBJ1-2,CASSYRQGNGYTF,TGTGCCAGCAGCTACCGACAGGGCAATGGCTACACCTTC
once,-,TRBV6-5,16,TRBJ1-2,CASSYSGAPPTDGYTF,TGTGCCAGCAGTTACTCGGGGGCCCCGCCTACTGATGGCTACACCTTC
-,-,TRBV7-9,11,TRBJ2-1,CASSLRNEQFF,TGTGCCAGCAGCTTGCGCAATGAGCAGTTCTTC
-,TRBD1,TRBV2,15,TRBJ2-1,CASIRGQGADNEQFF,TGTGCCAGCATTAGGGGACAGGGGGCCGACAATGAGCAGTTCTTC
-,-,TRBV7-9,13,TRBJ1-4,CASSLGGVEKLFF,TGTGCCAGCAGCTTAGGTGGGGTGGAAAAACTGTTTTTT
-,-,TRBV7-3,15,TRBJ2-6,CASSPIDSGANVLTF,TGTGCCAGCAGCCCTATCGACTCTGGGGCCAACGTCCTGACTTTC
-,-,TRBV5-5,16,TRBJ2-5,CASSLDFPGTQETQYF,TGTGCCAGCAGCTTGGACTTCCCGGGGACCCAAGAGACCCAGTACTTC
-,-,TRBV7-2,14,TRBJ2-7,CASSFVISSYEQYF,TGTGCCAGCAGCTTTGTGATTAGCTCCTACGAGCAGTACTTC
-,TRBD2,TRBV28,17,TRBJ2-5,CASSRPGLAGDLETQYF,TGTGCCAGCAGTCGACCAGGACTAGCGGGAGATTTAGAGACCCAGTACTTC
-,-,TRBV10-3,12,TRBJ1-1,CAIRSEDTGAFF,TGTGCCATCAGGTCAGAGGACACGGGAGCTTTCTTT
-,-,TRBV7-2,13,TRBJ1-5,CASSLQGHQPQHF,TGTGCCAGCAGCTTACAGGGGCATCAGCCCCAGCATTTT
-,-,TRBV30,12,TRBJ1-3,CAWIHSGNTIYF,TGTGCCTGGATCCACTCTGGAAACACCATATATTTT
-,-,TRBV2,13,TRBJ1-6,CASTTFYNSPLHF,TGTGCCAGCACAACTTTCTATAATTCACCCCTCCACTTT
-,TRBD1,TRBV6-5,15,TRBJ1-1,CASDDRGLKNTEAFF,TGTGCCAGCGACGACAGGGGGCTGAAGAACACTGAAGCTTTCTTT
-,-,TRBV25-1,13,TRBJ1-1,CASSEHTNTEAFF,TGTGCCAGCAGTGAACATACGAACACTGAAGCTTTCTTT